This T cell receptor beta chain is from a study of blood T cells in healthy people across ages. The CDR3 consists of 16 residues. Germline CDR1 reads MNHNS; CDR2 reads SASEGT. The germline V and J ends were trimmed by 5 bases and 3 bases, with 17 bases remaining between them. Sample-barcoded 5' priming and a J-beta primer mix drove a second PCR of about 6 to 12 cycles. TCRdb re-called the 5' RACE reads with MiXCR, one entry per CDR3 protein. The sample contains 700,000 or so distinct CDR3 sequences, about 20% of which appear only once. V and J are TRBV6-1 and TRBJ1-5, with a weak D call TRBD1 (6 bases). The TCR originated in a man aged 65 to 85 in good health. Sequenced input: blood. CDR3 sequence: CASSQWGPAPNQPQHF. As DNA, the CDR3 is TGTGCCAGCAGTCAATGGGGGCCGGCCCCCAATCAGCCCCAGCATTTT.